This T cell receptor beta chain is from a study of beta chain features in type 1 diabetes. Investigators reverse transcribed all isolated RNA, so they sequenced expressed TCRB transcripts. Assay: immunoSEQ multiplex PCR; the TCRdb copy retains only in-frame clones and omits some. This repertoire shows hundreds of thousands of clones, under 70% found once; its top ten account for almost 0.055%. As concerns this clone: Its specificity is not known.

Notes on the study in general: TCRB CDR3 length was moderately but significantly reduced in all four CD4+ subsets of Type 1 diabetes patients. A potential influence of HLA type upon TCRB rearrangement remained unresolved herein.

This TCR was sampled from a man younger than 45 in good health. The sequenced material came from naive CD4+ T cells from blood.

CDR3 sequence: CATVHGGQGDTQYF. DNA of the CDR3: TGTGCCACCGTACACGGGGGACAGGGGGATACGCAGTATTTT. The genes are TRBV10-3 and TRBJ2-3, with 10 bases fitting TRBD1. V was clipped by 10 bases and J by 6 bases; unmatched bases: 10. There are 14 residues in the CDR3. In germline, CDR1 is ENHRY, CDR2 SYGVKD.